A selection of T cell receptor beta chains follows, all from one sample in a study of blood T cell repertoires in COVID-19. Only in-frame clones appear in the TCRdb table, and some are missing; sequencing was by immunoSEQ multiplex PCR. The sample shows about 73,000 clones, roughly four fifths of them seen only once. Input material: peripheral blood. Source of these receptors: a woman aged 55 to 70 with acute or convalescent COVID-19. CDR3s include the opening cysteine and the closing phenylalanine or tryptophan. The order of the fields is J gene, D gene, V gene, clone size, CDR3 protein, CDR3 DNA. A D gene is named only where the DNA matches it firmly. Some rows mark clone size as missing; the rest say once, few, many or name a class of expanded clone.

TRBJ1-6 | NA | TRBV27 | NA | CASSLWQGLNSPLHF | TGTGCCAGCAGTTTATGGCAGGGCCTAAATTCACCCCTCCACTTT
TRBJ2-7 | TRBD2 | TRBV6-5 | NA | CASSRASGGFYEQYF | TGTGCCAGCAGCCGGGCGAGCGGGGGATTCTACGAGCAGTACTTC
TRBJ1-2 | NA | TRBV4-1 | NA | CASSQVSQGRGYTF | TGCGCCAGCAGCCAAGTGAGTCAGGGGAGAGGCTACACCTTC
TRBJ1-2 | TRBD1 | TRBV10-2 | NA | CASSENRGPGYTF | TGCGCCAGCAGTGAGAACAGGGGGCCTGGCTACACCTTC
TRBJ1-1 | NA | TRBV5-5 | NA | CASSLEGAWTEAFF | TGTGCCAGCAGCTTGGAAGGGGCTTGGACTGAAGCTTTCTTT
TRBJ2-2 | TRBD2 | TRBV6-5 | NA | CASSLRSGTGELFF | TGTGCCAGCAGTCTTCGTAGCGGGACCGGGGAGCTGTTTTTT
TRBJ1-6 | NA | TRBV27 | NA | CASSLSRGQLLNSPLHF | TGTGCCAGCAGTTTATCAAGGGGACAACTCCTCAATTCACCCCTCCACTTT
TRBJ1-2 | TRBD1 | TRBV20-1 | NA | CSASLPWTGRDGYTF | TGCAGTGCTAGTCTTCCCTGGACAGGGAGGGATGGCTACACCTTC
TRBJ1-1 | NA | TRBV19 | NA | CASSMFGSTEAFF | TGTGCCAGTAGTATGTTTGGGAGCACTGAAGCTTTCTTT
TRBJ2-7 | NA | TRBV7-2 | NA | CASSPRMALYEQYF | TGTGCCAGCAGCCCGCGGATGGCGCTGTACGAGCAGTACTTC
TRBJ1-5 | NA | TRBV19 | NA | CASSRVGDQPQHF | TGTGCCAGTAGTAGGGTAGGAGATCAGCCCCAGCATTTT
TRBJ2-5 | TRBD2 | TRBV4-2 | NA | CASSPGTSGGLVPETQYF | TGTGCCAGCAGCCCCGGGACTAGCGGGGGGCTTGTCCCAGAGACCCAGTACTTC
TRBJ1-2 | TRBD1 | TRBV5-1 | NA | CASSSGQGVTDYGYTF | TGCGCCAGCAGCTCCGGACAGGGGGTTACCGACTATGGCTACACCTTC
TRBJ2-6 | NA | TRBV7-2 | NA | CASSLGVVGANVLTF | TGTGCCAGCAGCTTAGGAGTAGTTGGGGCCAACGTCCTGACTTTC
TRBJ2-3 | TRBD2 | TRBV6-6 | once | CASSWTSGDTQYF | TGTGCCAGCAGTTGGACTAGCGGCGATACGCAGTATTTT
TRBJ1-2 | TRBD1 | TRBV29-1 | NA | CSVEGADGYTF | TGCAGCGTCGAGGGGGCTGATGGCTACACCTTC
TRBJ1-2 | TRBD1 | TRBV9 | NA | CASSPEGARFVNYGYTF | TGTGCCAGCAGCCCTGAGGGGGCGCGATTTGTGAACTATGGCTACACCTTC
TRBJ2-4 | NA | TRBV7-9 | NA | CASSLGGPKNIQYF | TGTGCCAGCAGCTTAGGGGGGCCGAAAAACATTCAGTACTTC
TRBJ2-3 | TRBD2 | TRBV5-3 | NA | CARSRRWRGGTDTQYF | TGTGCCAGAAGCCGCCGGTGGCGGGGGGGAACAGATACGCAGTATTTT
TRBJ2-7 | NA | TRBV12-3/TRBV12-4 | NA | CASSLKSGPYF | TGTGCCAGCAGTTTAAAGAGCGGTCCGTACTTC
TRBJ1-4 | NA | TRBV6-5 | NA | CASSSSATNEKLFF | TGTGCCAGCAGTTCCAGCGCAACTAATGAAAAACTGTTTTTT
TRBJ2-6 | NA | TRBV12-5 | NA | CASGPFRDIIGEGGRFSGANVLTF | TGTGCTAGTGGCCCCTTCCGGGACATTATCGGGGAAGGGGGAAGGTTCTCTGGGGCCAACGTCCTGACTTTC
TRBJ1-1 | TRBD1 | TRBV30 | few | CAWSRDSQNTEAFF | TGTGCCTGGAGTAGGGACAGCCAGAACACTGAAGCTTTCTTT
TRBJ1-2 | NA | TRBV11-2 | NA | CASSLDGARAGGYTF | TGTGCCAGCAGCTTAGATGGGGCCAGGGCTGGTGGCTACACCTTC
TRBJ1-1 | NA | TRBV6-5 | NA | CASSYSGVNTEAFF | TGTGCCAGCAGTTACTCAGGGGTTAACACTGAAGCTTTCTTT
TRBJ1-1 | NA | TRBV7-2 | NA | CASSPLRGGAEAFF | TGTGCCAGCAGCCCCCTTCGTGGAGGGGCTGAAGCTTTCTTT
TRBJ2-7 | TRBD1 | TRBV19 | once | CASSIYSGTGRPEQYF | TGTGCCAGTAGTATATATTCCGGGACAGGGAGACCCGAGCAGTACTTC
TRBJ1-1 | NA | TRBV3-1/TRBV3-2 | once | CASSQVSQLNTEAFF | TGTGCCAGCAGCCAAGTCTCACAGCTTAACACTGAAGCTTTCTTT
TRBJ2-7 | TRBD1 | TRBV30 | NA | CARGGQGAYEQYF | TGTGCCCGGGGGGGACAGGGGGCCTACGAGCAGTACTTC
TRBJ2-3 | TRBD2 | TRBV11-3 | NA | CASSAKRGKGDTQYF | TGTGCCAGCAGCGCTAAGCGGGGGAAGGGAGATACGCAGTATTTT
TRBJ1-2 | TRBD1 | TRBV6-6 | once | CASSPTPDRRNYGYTF | TGTGCCAGCAGTCCGACCCCGGACAGGCGAAACTATGGCTACACCTTC
TRBJ2-7 | TRBD2 | TRBV14 | once | CASSQGGGINEQYF | TGTGCCAGCAGCCAAGGCGGGGGAATCAACGAGCAGTACTTC
TRBJ1-6 | TRBD1 | TRBV24-1 | NA | CATSGTGGFYNSPLHF | TGTGCCACCAGCGGGACAGGGGGCTTCTATAATTCACCCCTCCACTTT
TRBJ1-1 | NA | TRBV3-1/TRBV3-2 | NA | CASSQVEGTNTEAFF | TGTGCCAGCAGCCAAGTAGAGGGTACGAACACTGAAGCTTTCTTT
TRBJ1-3 | NA | TRBV6-1 | once | CASSEEPGRPGNTIYF | TGTGCCAGCAGTGAAGAGCCAGGGAGGCCTGGAAACACCATATATTTT
TRBJ1-1 | NA | TRBV19 | NA | CASSMRARNTEAFF | TGTGCCAGTAGTATGCGGGCGAGGAACACTGAAGCTTTCTTT
TRBJ2-4 | TRBD1 | TRBV6-6 | NA | CASSRTGQGAAKNIQYF | TGTGCCAGCAGTCGAACGGGACAGGGGGCGGCCAAAAACATTCAGTACTTC
TRBJ1-1 | NA | TRBV3-1/TRBV3-2 | NA | CASSQEDGKGAPFF | TGTGCCAGCAGCCAAGAAGATGGCAAGGGAGCGCCTTTCTTT
TRBJ1-1 | NA | TRBV5-6 | NA | CASSYGREAFF | TGTGCCAGCAGCTACGGGAGAGAAGCTTTCTTT
TRBJ1-6 | NA | TRBV6-5 | NA | CASAASRNSPLHF | TGTGCCAGCGCCGCCAGCAGGAATTCACCCCTCCACTTT
TRBJ1-2 | TRBD1 | TRBV15 | NA | CATSRETGSDYGYTF | TGTGCCACCAGCAGAGAGACAGGGTCTGACTATGGCTACACCTTC
TRBJ2-1 | NA | TRBV7-2 | NA | CASSSLDSYYNEQFF | TGTGCCAGCAGCTCCTTGGACAGTTATTACAATGAGCAGTTCTTC
TRBJ1-2 | TRBD1 | TRBV7-2 | NA | CASSSLQGAHGYTF | TGTGCCAGCAGCTCACTACAGGGGGCGCATGGCTACACCTTC
TRBJ1-2 | TRBD1 | TRBV10-3 | NA | CAISVGPGQGYGYTF | TGTGCCATCAGTGTGGGGCCGGGACAGGGCTATGGCTACACCTTC
TRBJ1-2 | TRBD1 | TRBV19 | NA | CASSLGTGVGYGYTF | TGTGCCAGTTCTTTAGGGACAGGGGTAGGGTATGGCTACACCTTC
TRBJ1-1 | NA | TRBV5-1 | once | CASSGGQKETEAFF | TGCGCCAGCAGCGGCGGACAGAAAGAGACTGAAGCTTTCTTT
TRBJ1-5 | TRBD1 | TRBV2 | NA | CASGASWQGDSQPQHF | TGTGCCAGCGGGGCGTCGTGGCAGGGGGATAGTCAGCCCCAGCATTTT
TRBJ1-4 | NA | TRBV5-1 | NA | CASSLDPSSNEKLFF | TGCGCCAGCAGCTTGGATCCAAGCTCTAATGAAAAACTGTTTTTT